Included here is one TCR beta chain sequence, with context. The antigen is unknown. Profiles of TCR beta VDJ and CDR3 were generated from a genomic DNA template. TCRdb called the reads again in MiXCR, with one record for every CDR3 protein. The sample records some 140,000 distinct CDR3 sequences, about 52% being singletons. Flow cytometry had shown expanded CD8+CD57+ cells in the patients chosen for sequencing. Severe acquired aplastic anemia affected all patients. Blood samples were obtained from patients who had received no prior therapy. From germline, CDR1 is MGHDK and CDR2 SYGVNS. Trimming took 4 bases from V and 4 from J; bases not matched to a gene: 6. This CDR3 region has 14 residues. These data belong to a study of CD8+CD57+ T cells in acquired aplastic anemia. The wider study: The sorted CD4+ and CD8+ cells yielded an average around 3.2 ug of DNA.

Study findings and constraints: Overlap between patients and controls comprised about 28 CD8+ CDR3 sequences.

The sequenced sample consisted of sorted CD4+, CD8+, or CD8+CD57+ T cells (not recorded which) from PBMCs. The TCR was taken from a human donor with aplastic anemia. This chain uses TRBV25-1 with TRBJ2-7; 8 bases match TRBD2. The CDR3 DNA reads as TGTGCCAGCAGTGGCGCCGGGGGGGTTTACGAGCAGTACTTC. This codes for CASSGAGGVYEQYF.